One sample yielded the 4 T cell receptor beta chains listed below, sequenced in a study of STAT3 mutations in large granular lymphocyte leukemia. Overall study results and limits: Every T-cell large granular lymphocyte leukemia patient had at least one immunodominant TCR beta clonotype.

No antigen has been identified for these receptors. TCRdb's copy holds only in-frame clones and misses some; the assay was immunoSEQ multiplex PCR. The sample comprises 13,000 or so clones, 88% of which are singletons, and around 10% rests with the top ten. Sequenced material: PBMCs. These receptors originate from a human donor with T large granular lymphocyte leukemia. Some clones in this sample may be carry-over from other donors' samples.

This chain joins TRBV5-1 and TRBJ2-3, with 10 bases lining up with TRBD2. There are 17 residues in the CDR3. Germline CDR1 and CDR2: SGHRS and YFSETQ. After removal of 4 bases from V and 5 bases from J, the junction contained 13 bases not matched to a gene. The CDR3 DNA is TGCGCCAGCAGCCCGAAGGCCAGCGGGGGGGCCGGAGATACGCAGTATTTT. It yields the protein CASSPKASGGAGDTQYF.

V and J are TRBV6-6 and TRBJ1-5; D is uncertain. The V gene's germline CDR1 is MNHNY and CDR2 SVGAGI (reference sequence). The V gene lost 6 bases and the J gene lost 4 bases, with 7 bases spanning the gap. This CDR3 is built from 12 residues. CDR3 sequence: CASSPPNQPQHF. The CDR3 nucleotides read TGTGCCAGCAGCCCCCCTAATCAGCCCCAGCATTTT.

The chain employs TRBV28 and TRBJ1-1; D gene ambiguous. The CDR3 is 14 amino acids. CDR1 MDHEN and CDR2 SYDVKM come from the germline V gene. Deletions cut 7 bases from V and 1 base from J, with 13 bases between. The CDR3 loop reads CASTAHRTNTEAFF. CDR3 coding DNA: TGTGCCAGCACCGCTCACCGGACGAACACTGAAGCTTTCTTT.

The chain is built from TRBV5-1 and TRBJ2-2, with 8 bases matching TRBD2. The germline V gene has CDR1 SGHRS and CDR2 YFSETQ. The V gene end was trimmed by 4 bases and the J gene end by 5 bases; junction bases not matched to a gene: 10. The CDR3 has 16 amino acids. CDR3 loop: CASSLRGGLGTGELFF. The CDR3 DNA follows: TGCGCCAGCAGCCTCCGGGGGGGCCTTGGGACCGGGGAGCTGTTTTTT.